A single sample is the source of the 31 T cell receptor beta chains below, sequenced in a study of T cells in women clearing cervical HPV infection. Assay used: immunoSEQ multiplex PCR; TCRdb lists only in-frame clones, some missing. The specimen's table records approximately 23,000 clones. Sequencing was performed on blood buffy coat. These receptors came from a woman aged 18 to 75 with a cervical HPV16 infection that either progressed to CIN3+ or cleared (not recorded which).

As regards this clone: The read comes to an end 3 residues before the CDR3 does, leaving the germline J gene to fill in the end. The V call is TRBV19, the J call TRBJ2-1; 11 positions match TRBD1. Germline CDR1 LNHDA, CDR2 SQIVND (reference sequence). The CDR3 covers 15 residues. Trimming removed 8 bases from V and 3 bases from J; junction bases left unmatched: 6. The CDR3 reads CASSSGTGGYNEQFF. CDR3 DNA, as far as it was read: TGTGCCAGTTCCTCCGGGACAGGGGGCTACAATGAG.

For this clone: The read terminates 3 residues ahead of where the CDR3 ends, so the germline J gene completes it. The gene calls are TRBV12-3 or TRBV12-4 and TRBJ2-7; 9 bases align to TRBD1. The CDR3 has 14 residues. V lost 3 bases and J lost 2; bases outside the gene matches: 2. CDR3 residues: CASSLDRGPYEQYF. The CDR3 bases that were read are TGTGCCAGCAGTTTGGACAGGGGTCCCTACGAG.

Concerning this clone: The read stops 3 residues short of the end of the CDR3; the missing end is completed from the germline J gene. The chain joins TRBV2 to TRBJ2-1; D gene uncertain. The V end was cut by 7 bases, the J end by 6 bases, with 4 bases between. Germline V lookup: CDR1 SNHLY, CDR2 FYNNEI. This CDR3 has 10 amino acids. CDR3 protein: CASNGNEQFF. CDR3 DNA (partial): TGTGCCAGCAACGGCAATGAG.

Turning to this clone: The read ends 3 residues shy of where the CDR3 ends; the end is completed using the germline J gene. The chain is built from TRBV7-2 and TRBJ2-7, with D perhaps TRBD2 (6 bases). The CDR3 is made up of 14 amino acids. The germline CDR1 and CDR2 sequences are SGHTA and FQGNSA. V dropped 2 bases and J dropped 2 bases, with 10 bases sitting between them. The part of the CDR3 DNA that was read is TGTGCCAGCAGCTTACAGCGGACTACCTACGAG. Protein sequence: CASSLQRTTYE. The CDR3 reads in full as CASSLQRTTYEQYF.

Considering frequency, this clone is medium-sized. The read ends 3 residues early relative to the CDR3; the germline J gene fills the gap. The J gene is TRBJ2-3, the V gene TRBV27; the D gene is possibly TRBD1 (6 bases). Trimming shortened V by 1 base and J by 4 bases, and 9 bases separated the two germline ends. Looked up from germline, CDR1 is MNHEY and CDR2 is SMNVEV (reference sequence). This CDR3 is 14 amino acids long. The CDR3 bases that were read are TGTGCCAGCAGTTTATTGAAGGGGGCAGATACG. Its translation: CASSLLKGADT. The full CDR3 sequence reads CASSLLKGADTQYF.

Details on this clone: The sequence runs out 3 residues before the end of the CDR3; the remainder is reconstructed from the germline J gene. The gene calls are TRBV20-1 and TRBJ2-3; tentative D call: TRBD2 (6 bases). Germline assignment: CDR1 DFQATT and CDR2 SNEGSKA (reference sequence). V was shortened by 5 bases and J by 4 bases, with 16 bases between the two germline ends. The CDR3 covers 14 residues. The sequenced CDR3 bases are TGCAGTGCTGGGAGACTAGTTATACCAGATACG. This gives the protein CSAGRLVIPDT. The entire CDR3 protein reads CSAGRLVIPDTQYF.

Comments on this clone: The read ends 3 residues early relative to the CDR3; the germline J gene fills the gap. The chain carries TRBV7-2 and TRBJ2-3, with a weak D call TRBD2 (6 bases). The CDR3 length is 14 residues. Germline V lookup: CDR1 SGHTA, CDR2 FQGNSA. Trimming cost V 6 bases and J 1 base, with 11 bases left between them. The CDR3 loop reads CASRAGGGTDTQYF. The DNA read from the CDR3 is TGTGCCAGCAGAGCGGGCGGGGGCACAGATACG.

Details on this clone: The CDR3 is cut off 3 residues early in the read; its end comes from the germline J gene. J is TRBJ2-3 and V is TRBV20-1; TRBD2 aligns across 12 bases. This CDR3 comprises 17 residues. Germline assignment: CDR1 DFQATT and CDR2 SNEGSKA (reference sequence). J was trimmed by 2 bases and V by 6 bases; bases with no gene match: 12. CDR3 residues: CSATRLAGEGYTDTQYF. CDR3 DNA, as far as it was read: TGCAGTGCCACCAGACTAGCGGGAGAGGGGTACACAGATACG.

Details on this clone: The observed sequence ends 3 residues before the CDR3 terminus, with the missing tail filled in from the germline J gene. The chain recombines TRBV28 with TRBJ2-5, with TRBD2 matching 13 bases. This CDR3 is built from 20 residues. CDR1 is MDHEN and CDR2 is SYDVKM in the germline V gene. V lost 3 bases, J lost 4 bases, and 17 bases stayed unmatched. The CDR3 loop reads CASSLPSPRLAGGGAETQYF. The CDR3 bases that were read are TGTGCCAGCAGTTTGCCCTCCCCGAGACTAGCGGGAGGTGGGGCAGAGACC.

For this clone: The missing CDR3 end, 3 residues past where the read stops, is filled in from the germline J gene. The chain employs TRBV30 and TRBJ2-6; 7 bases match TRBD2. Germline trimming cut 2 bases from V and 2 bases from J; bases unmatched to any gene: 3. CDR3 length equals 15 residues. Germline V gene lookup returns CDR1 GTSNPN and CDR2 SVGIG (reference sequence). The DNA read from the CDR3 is TGTGCCTGGAGTCCCAGCGGGACTGGGGCCAACGTC. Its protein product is CAWSPSGTGANV. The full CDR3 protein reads CAWSPSGTGANVLTF. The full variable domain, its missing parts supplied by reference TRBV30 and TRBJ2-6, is SQTIHQWPATLVQPVGSPLSLECTVEGTSNPNLYWYRQAAGRGLQLLFYSVGIGQISSEVPQNLSASRPQDRQFILSSKKLLLSDSGFYLCAWSPSGTGANVLTFGAGSRLTVL.

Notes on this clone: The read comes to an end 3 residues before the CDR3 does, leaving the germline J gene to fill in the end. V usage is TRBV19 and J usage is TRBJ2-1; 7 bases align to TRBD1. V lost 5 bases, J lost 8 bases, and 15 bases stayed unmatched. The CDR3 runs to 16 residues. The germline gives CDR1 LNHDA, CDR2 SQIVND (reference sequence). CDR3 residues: CASSATTGALADEQFF. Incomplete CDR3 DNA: TGTGCCAGTAGTGCAACCACAGGGGCCCTTGCGGATGAG.

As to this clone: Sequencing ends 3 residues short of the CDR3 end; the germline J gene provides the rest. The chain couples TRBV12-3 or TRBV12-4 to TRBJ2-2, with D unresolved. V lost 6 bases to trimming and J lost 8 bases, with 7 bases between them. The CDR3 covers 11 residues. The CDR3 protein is CASSFLGELFF. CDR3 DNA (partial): TGTGCCAGCAGCTTTCTGGGGGAG.

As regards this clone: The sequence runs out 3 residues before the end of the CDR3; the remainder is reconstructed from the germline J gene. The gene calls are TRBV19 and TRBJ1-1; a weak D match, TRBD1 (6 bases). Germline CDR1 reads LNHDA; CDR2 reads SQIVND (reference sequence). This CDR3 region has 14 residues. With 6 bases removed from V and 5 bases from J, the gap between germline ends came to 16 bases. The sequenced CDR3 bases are TGTGCCAGTAGCTTTCGGGGGGCAGGGACTGAA. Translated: CASSFRGAGTE. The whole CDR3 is CASSFRGAGTEAFF.

The CDR3 loop reads CASSPRTGPPYNEQFF. The covered CDR3 bases are TGTGCCAGCTCACCCCGGACAGGTCCCCCCTACAATGAG. The V and J genes are TRBV18 and TRBJ2-1; 7 positions agree with TRBD1. With the read ending 3 residues before the CDR3 end, the germline J gene is used to fill in that end. The CDR3 length is 16 residues. The J segment lost 2 bases and the V segment lost 3 bases, leaving 7 bases of the junction unmatched. Germline values: CDR1 KGHSH, CDR2 LQKENI.

The CDR3 DNA, read in part, is TGTGCCAGCAGCTCCCCAAACACTGAA. This translates into CASSSPNTE. The complete CDR3 protein is CASSSPNTEAFF. V and J are TRBV7-2 and TRBJ1-1; D is undetermined. Coverage ceases 3 residues before the CDR3 finishes, and the germline J gene fills in the end. The germline V and J ends were trimmed by 4 bases and 2 bases, with 5 bases remaining between them. The CDR3 sequence is 12 residues long. CDR1 and CDR2 from the germline V gene are SGHTA and FQGNSA.

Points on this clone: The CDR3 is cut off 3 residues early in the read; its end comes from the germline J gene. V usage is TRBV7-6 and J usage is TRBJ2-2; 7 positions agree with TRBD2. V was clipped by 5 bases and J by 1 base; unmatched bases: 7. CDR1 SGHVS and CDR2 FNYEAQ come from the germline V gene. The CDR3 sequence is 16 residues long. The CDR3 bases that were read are TGTGCCAGCAGCCCCAGGACTAGTAAGAACACCGGGGAG. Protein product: CASSPRTSKNTGE. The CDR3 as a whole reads CASSPRTSKNTGELFF.

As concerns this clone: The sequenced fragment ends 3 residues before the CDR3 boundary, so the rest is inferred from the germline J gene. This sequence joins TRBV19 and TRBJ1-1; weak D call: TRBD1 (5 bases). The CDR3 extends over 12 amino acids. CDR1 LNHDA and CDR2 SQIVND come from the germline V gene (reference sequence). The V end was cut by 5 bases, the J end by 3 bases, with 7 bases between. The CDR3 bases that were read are TGTGCCAGTAGTGAGGGGTACACTGAA. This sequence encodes CASSEGYTE. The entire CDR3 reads CASSEGYTEAFF. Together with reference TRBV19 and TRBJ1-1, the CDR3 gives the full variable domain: DGGITQSPKYLFRKEGQNVTLSCEQNLNHDAMYWYRQDPGQGLRLIYYSQIVNDFQKGDIAEGYSVSREKKESFPLTVTSAQKNPTAFYLCASSEGYTEAFFGQGTRLTVV.

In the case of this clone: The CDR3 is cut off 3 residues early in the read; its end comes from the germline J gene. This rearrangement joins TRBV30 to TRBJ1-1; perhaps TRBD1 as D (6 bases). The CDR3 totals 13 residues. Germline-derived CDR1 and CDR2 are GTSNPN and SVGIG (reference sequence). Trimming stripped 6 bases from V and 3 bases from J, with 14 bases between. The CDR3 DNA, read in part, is TGTGCCTGCCATCACAGGGAGGACACTGAA. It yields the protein CACHHREDTE. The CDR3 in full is CACHHREDTEAFF.

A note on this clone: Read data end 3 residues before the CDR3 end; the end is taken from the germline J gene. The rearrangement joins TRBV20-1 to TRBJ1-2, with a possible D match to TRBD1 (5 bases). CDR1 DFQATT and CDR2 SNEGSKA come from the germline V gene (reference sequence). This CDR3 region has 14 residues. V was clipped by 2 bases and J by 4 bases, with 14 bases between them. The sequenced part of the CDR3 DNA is TGCAGTGCTAGACACACCCAGGGACTCTATGGC. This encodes CSARHTQGLYG. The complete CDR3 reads CSARHTQGLYGYTF.

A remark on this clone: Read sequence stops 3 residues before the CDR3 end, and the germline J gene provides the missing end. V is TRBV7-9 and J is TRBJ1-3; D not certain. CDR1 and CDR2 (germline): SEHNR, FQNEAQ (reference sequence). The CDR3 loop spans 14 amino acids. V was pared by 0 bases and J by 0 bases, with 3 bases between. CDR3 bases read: TGTGCCAGCAGCTTAGCCAGCTCTGGAAACACC. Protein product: CASSLASSGNT. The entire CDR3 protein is CASSLASSGNTIYF. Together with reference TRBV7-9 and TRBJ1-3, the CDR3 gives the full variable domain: DTGVSQNPRHKITKRGQNVTFRCDPISEHNRLYWYRQTLGQGPEFLTYFQNEAQLEKSRLLSDRFSAERPKGSFSTLEIQRTEQGDSAMYLCASSLASSGNTIYFGEGSWLTVV.

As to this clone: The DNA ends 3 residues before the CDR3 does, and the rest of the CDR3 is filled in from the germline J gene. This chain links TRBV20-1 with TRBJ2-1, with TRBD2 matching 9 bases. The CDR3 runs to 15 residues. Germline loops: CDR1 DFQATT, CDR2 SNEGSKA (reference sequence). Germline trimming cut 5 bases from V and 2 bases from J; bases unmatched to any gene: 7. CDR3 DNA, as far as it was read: TGCAGTGCTGCTTCGCGGGAGGGCCCCTACAATGAG. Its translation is CSAASREGPYNE. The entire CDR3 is CSAASREGPYNEQFF.

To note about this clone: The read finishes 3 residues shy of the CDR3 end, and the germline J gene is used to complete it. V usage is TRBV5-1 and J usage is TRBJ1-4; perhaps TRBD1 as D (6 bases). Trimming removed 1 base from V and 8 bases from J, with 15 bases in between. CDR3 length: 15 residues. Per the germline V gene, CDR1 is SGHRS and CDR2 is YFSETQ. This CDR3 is CASSLYAGAEEKLFF. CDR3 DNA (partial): TGCGCCAGCAGCTTGTATGCGGGGGCCGAGGAAAAA. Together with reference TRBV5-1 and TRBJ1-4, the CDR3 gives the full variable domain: KAGVTQTPRYLIKTRGQQVTLSCSPISGHRSVSWYQQTPGQGLQFLFEYFSETQRNKGNFPGRFSGRQFSNSRSEMNVSTLELGDSALYLCASSLYAGAEEKLFFGSGTQLSVL.

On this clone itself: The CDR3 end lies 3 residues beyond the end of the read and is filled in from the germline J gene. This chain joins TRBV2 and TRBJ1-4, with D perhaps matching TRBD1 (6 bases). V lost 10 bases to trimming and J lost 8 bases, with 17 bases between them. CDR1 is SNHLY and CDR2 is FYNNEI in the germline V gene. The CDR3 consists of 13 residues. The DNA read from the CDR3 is TGTGCCACCCACAGGGAGGGCAGAGAAAAA. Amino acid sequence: CATHREGREK. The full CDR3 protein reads CATHREGREKLFF. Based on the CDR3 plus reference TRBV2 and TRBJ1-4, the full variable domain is EPEVTQTPSHQVTQMGQEVILRCVPISNHLYFYWYRQILGQKVEFLVSFYNNEISEKSEIFDDQFSVERPDGSNFTLKIRSTKLEDSAMYFCATHREGREKLFFGSGTQLSVL.

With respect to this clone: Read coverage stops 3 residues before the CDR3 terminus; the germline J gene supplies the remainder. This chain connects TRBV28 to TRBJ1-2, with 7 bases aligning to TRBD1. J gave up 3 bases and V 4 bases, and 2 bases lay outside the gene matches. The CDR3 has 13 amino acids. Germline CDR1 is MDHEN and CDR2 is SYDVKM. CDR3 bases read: TGTGCCAGCAGTTCCGGGACAGACTATGGC. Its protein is CASSSGTDYG. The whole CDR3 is CASSSGTDYGYTF.

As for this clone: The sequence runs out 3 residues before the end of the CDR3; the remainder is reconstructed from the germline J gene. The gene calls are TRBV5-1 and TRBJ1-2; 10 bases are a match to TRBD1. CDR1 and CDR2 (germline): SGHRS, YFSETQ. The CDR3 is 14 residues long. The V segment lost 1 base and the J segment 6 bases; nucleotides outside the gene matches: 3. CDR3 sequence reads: CASSLTGTGDGYTF. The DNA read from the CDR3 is TGCGCCAGCAGCTTGACCGGGACAGGGGATGGC.

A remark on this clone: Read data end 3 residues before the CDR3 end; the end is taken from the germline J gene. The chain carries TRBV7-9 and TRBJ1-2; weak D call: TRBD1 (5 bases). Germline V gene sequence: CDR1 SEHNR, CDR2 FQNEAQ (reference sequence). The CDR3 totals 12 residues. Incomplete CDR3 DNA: TGTGCCAGCAGCGCCGGACACCCGGGC. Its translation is CASSAGHPG. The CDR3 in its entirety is CASSAGHPGYTF.

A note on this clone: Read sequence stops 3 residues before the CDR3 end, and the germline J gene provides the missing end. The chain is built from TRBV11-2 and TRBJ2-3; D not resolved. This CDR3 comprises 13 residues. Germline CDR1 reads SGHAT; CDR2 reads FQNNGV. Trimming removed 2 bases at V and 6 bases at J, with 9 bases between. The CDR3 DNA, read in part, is TGTGCCAGCAGCTTAATCTTGCAGGATACG. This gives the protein CASSLILQDT. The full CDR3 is CASSLILQDTQYF.

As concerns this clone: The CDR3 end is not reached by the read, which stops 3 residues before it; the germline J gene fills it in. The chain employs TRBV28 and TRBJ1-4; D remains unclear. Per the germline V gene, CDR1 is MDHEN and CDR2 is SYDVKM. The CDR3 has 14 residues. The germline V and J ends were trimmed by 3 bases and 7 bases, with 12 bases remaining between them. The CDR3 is CASSFAGLSEKLFF. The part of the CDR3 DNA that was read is TGTGCCAGCAGTTTTGCGGGGTTAAGTGAAAAA.

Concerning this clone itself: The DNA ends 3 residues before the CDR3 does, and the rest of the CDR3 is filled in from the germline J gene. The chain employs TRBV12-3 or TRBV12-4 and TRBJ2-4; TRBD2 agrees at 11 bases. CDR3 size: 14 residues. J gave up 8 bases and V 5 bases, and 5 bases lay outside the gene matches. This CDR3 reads CASSGTSGSYIQYF. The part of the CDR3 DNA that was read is TGTGCCAGCAGTGGAACTAGCGGGAGCTACATT.

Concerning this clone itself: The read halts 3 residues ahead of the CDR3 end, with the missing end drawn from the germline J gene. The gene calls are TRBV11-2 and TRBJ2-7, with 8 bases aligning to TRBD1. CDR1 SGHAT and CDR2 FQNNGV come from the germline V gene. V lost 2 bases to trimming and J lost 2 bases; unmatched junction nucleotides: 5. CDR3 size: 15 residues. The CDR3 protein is CASSLNRDRTYEQYF. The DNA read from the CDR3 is TGTGCCAGCAGCTTAAACCGGGACAGGACCTACGAG.

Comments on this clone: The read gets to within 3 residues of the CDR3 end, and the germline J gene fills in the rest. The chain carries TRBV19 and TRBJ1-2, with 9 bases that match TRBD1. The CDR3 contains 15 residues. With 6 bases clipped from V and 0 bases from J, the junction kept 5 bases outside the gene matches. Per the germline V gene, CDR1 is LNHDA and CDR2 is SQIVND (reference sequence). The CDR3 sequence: CASRRGQGPNYGYTF. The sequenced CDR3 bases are TGTGCCAGTAGACGGGGACAGGGACCTAACTATGGC.